The rows below give T cell receptor beta chains drawn from one sample of a study of regulatory T cells in long-lasting Graves disease. TCRdb re-called the multiplex PCR reads through MiXCR, storing one row per CDR3 protein. The sample has 250,000 or so distinct CDR3 sequences; 15% to 20% are singletons. The data were also submitted as part of a second study, on T cells in Graves' hyperthyroidism and ophthalmopathy.

The specimen was peripheral blood mononuclear cells (PBMCs), collected at new diagnosis, from a patient treated with antithyroid drugs. All receptors come from a woman in her twenties or thirties with Graves disease. Each CDR3 is given with its conserved first and last residue. The D gene is left open where the match is weak. Clone sizes are given selectively: once, few, many, or a class where the clone is expanded.

V gene: TRBV20-1; D gene: TRBD2; J gene: TRBJ2-7; clone size: many; CDR3 protein: CSAPGLAGGPKYEQYF; CDR3 DNA: TGCAGTGCGCCCGGACTAGCGGGGGGCCCGAAGTACGAGCAGTACTTC
V gene: TRBV11-2; D gene: TRBD1; J gene: TRBJ1-5; clone size: many; CDR3 protein: CASSLGGTEYNQPQHF; CDR3 DNA: TGTGCCAGCAGCTTAGGGGGGACAGAATACAATCAGCCCCAGCATTTT
V gene: TRBV28; D gene: TRBD1; J gene: TRBJ1-2; clone size: many; CDR3 protein: CASRGDRGGYGYTF; CDR3 DNA: TGTGCCAGCAGGGGGGACAGGGGTGGCTATGGCTACACCTTC
V gene: TRBV12-3/TRBV12-4; D gene: -; J gene: TRBJ1-1; clone size: many; CDR3 protein: CASSSWTVKNTEAFF; CDR3 DNA: TGTGCCAGCAGTTCATGGACAGTAAAAAACACTGAAGCTTTCTTT
V gene: TRBV19; D gene: -; J gene: TRBJ2-7; clone size: many; CDR3 protein: CASSQSRGYEQYF; CDR3 DNA: TGTGCCAGTAGTCAGTCCAGGGGCTACGAGCAGTACTTC
V gene: TRBV27; D gene: -; J gene: TRBJ1-1; clone size: many; CDR3 protein: CASSSSRAPLPTEAFF; CDR3 DNA: TGTGCCAGCAGTTCCTCCAGGGCCCCTCTTCCCACTGAAGCTTTCTTT
V gene: TRBV29-1; D gene: TRBD1; J gene: TRBJ1-1; clone size: few; CDR3 protein: CSVEEDGQGDTEAFF; CDR3 DNA: TGCAGCGTTGAAGAAGACGGACAGGGGGACACTGAAGCTTTCTTT
V gene: TRBV3-1; D gene: -; J gene: TRBJ1-1; clone size: many; CDR3 protein: CASSRGLHTEAFF; CDR3 DNA: TGTGCCAGCAGCCGGGGGTTGCACACTGAAGCTTTCTTT
V gene: TRBV6-1; D gene: -; J gene: TRBJ1-2; clone size: few; CDR3 protein: CASSTRGANYGYTF; CDR3 DNA: TGTGCCAGCAGTACGCGGGGAGCTAACTATGGCTACACCTTC
V gene: TRBV4-2; D gene: -; J gene: TRBJ2-7; clone size: many; CDR3 protein: CASSQDYEQYF; CDR3 DNA: TGTGCCAGCAGCCAAGACTACGAGCAGTACTTC
V gene: TRBV28; D gene: -; J gene: TRBJ1-2; clone size: many; CDR3 protein: CASGSKHRTYGYTF; CDR3 DNA: TGTGCCAGCGGATCAAAACACAGAACCTATGGCTACACCTTC
V gene: TRBV18; D gene: TRBD2; J gene: TRBJ2-7; clone size: many; CDR3 protein: CASSPPGAGGSYEQYF; CDR3 DNA: TGTGCCAGCTCACCACCGGGAGCGGGGGGCTCCTACGAGCAGTACTTC
V gene: TRBV7-9; D gene: -; J gene: TRBJ2-3; clone size: many; CDR3 protein: CAYRGGPSPDTQYF; CDR3 DNA: TGTGCTTATAGAGGAGGTCCTTCCCCGGATACGCAGTATTTT
V gene: TRBV7-9; D gene: -; J gene: TRBJ2-1; clone size: many; CDR3 protein: CASSHDWTQGSNEQFF; CDR3 DNA: TGTGCCAGCAGCCACGACTGGACACAGGGTTCCAATGAGCAGTTCTTC
V gene: TRBV5-4; D gene: TRBD2; J gene: TRBJ2-1; clone size: many; CDR3 protein: CASSLVAGDNEQFF; CDR3 DNA: TGTGCCAGCAGCTTGGTAGCGGGGGACAATGAGCAGTTCTTC
V gene: TRBV6-1; D gene: TRBD1; J gene: TRBJ2-7; clone size: many; CDR3 protein: CASKGQGYYEQYF; CDR3 DNA: TGTGCCAGCAAGGGACAGGGATACTACGAGCAGTACTTC
V gene: TRBV19; D gene: -; J gene: TRBJ2-3; clone size: once; CDR3 protein: CASGRTNTQYF; CDR3 DNA: TGTGCCAGCGGACGGACGAATACGCAGTATTTT
V gene: TRBV20-1; D gene: -; J gene: TRBJ1-3; clone size: -; CDR3 protein: CSASSIAGAGNTIYF; CDR3 DNA: TGCAGTGCTAGCTCTATTGCAGGGGCTGGAAACACCATATATTTT
V gene: TRBV5-8; D gene: -; J gene: TRBJ1-1; clone size: many; CDR3 protein: CASSLVRGDTEAFF; CDR3 DNA: TGTGCCAGCAGCTTGGTTAGGGGTGACACTGAAGCTTTCTTT
V gene: TRBV28; D gene: TRBD1; J gene: TRBJ1-1; clone size: many; CDR3 protein: CASSLSTGVAFF; CDR3 DNA: TGTGCCAGCAGTTTGTCGACAGGGGTAGCTTTCTTT
V gene: TRBV6-1; D gene: TRBD1; J gene: TRBJ1-1; clone size: -; CDR3 protein: CASSRTGTGASNTEAFF; CDR3 DNA: TGTGCCAGCAGCCGAACCGGGACAGGGGCCTCAAACACTGAAGCTTTCTTT
V gene: TRBV5-5; D gene: TRBD1; J gene: TRBJ1-2; clone size: few; CDR3 protein: CASSVQGGNGYTF; CDR3 DNA: TGTGCCAGCAGCGTACAGGGGGGAAATGGCTACACCTTC
V gene: TRBV3-1; D gene: TRBD1; J gene: TRBJ1-2; clone size: once; CDR3 protein: CASSQAPGQEDGYTF; CDR3 DNA: TGTGCCAGCAGCCAAGCCCCGGGACAGGAAGACGGCTACACCTTC
V gene: TRBV9; D gene: -; J gene: TRBJ2-2; clone size: few; CDR3 protein: CASEEGSGELFF; CDR3 DNA: TGTGCCAGCGAAGAGGGGTCCGGGGAGCTGTTTTTT
V gene: TRBV20-1; D gene: TRBD1; J gene: TRBJ1-6; clone size: many; CDR3 protein: CSARDRGRGPDKSPLHF; CDR3 DNA: TGCAGTGCTAGAGATCGCGGTAGGGGGCCCGATAAATCACCCCTCCACTTT
V gene: TRBV6-1; D gene: -; J gene: TRBJ1-2; clone size: many; CDR3 protein: CASSDFTDYGYTF; CDR3 DNA: TGTGCCAGCAGTGACTTCACAGACTATGGCTACACCTTC
V gene: TRBV7-2; D gene: -; J gene: TRBJ2-2; clone size: many; CDR3 protein: CASSPNGGWNTGELFF; CDR3 DNA: TGTGCCAGCAGTCCAAATGGTGGATGGAACACCGGGGAGCTGTTTTTT
V gene: TRBV20-1; D gene: -; J gene: TRBJ1-4; clone size: many; CDR3 protein: CSAASIGGGEKLFF; CDR3 DNA: TGCAGTGCCGCTAGTATTGGCGGGGGTGAAAAACTGTTTTTT
V gene: TRBV7-6; D gene: -; J gene: TRBJ2-2; clone size: many; CDR3 protein: CASSSMGENTGELFF; CDR3 DNA: TGTGCCAGCAGCTCAATGGGAGAGAACACCGGGGAGCTGTTTTTT
V gene: TRBV20-1; D gene: -; J gene: TRBJ1-1; clone size: many; CDR3 protein: CSASVVAEAFF; CDR3 DNA: TGCAGTGCTAGTGTCGTCGCTGAAGCTTTCTTT
V gene: TRBV7-9; D gene: -; J gene: TRBJ1-6; clone size: many; CDR3 protein: CASSLSSQSPLHF; CDR3 DNA: TGTGCCAGCAGCTTATCTTCCCAATCACCCCTCCACTTT
V gene: TRBV11-2; D gene: TRBD1; J gene: TRBJ1-1; clone size: many; CDR3 protein: CASSFSTGGGTEAFF; CDR3 DNA: TGTGCCAGCAGCTTTTCCACAGGGGGCGGGACTGAAGCTTTCTTT
V gene: TRBV20-1; D gene: TRBD2; J gene: TRBJ2-1; clone size: once; CDR3 protein: CSASGGATSGEQFF; CDR3 DNA: TGCAGTGCTAGCGGGGGGGCGACTAGCGGTGAGCAGTTCTTC
V gene: TRBV13; D gene: -; J gene: TRBJ2-3; clone size: many; CDR3 protein: CASSLSAGANTDTQYF; CDR3 DNA: TGTGCCAGCAGCCTCAGCGCGGGGGCCAACACAGATACGCAGTATTTT
V gene: TRBV6-2/TRBV6-3; D gene: -; J gene: TRBJ1-1; clone size: many; CDR3 protein: CASSYSAPGRMNTEAFF; CDR3 DNA: TGTGCCAGCAGTTACTCGGCGCCAGGGAGAATGAACACTGAAGCTTTCTTT
V gene: TRBV6-1; D gene: TRBD1; J gene: TRBJ2-1; clone size: many; CDR3 protein: CASSGDRRVNYNEQFF; CDR3 DNA: TGTGCCAGCAGTGGGGACAGGCGGGTGAACTACAATGAGCAGTTCTTC
V gene: TRBV19; D gene: -; J gene: TRBJ2-5; clone size: many; CDR3 protein: CASSRSGEETQYF; CDR3 DNA: TGTGCCAGTAGTAGGTCCGGGGAAGAGACCCAGTACTTC
V gene: TRBV4-2; D gene: TRBD1; J gene: TRBJ2-7; clone size: -; CDR3 protein: CASSPNSRGNPYEQYF; CDR3 DNA: TGTGCCAGCAGCCCTAACTCCAGGGGGAACCCCTACGAGCAGTACTTC
V gene: TRBV5-1; D gene: -; J gene: TRBJ2-7; clone size: many; CDR3 protein: CASSPLEIRYEQYF; CDR3 DNA: TGCGCCAGCAGCCCCCTGGAGATTCGGTACGAGCAGTACTTC
V gene: TRBV11-2; D gene: -; J gene: TRBJ1-5; clone size: many; CDR3 protein: CASRPGRGSNQPQHF; CDR3 DNA: TGTGCCAGCAGACCGGGGCGCGGTAGCAATCAGCCCCAGCATTTT
V gene: TRBV2; D gene: -; J gene: TRBJ1-1; clone size: many; CDR3 protein: CASSDVGGSTEAFF; CDR3 DNA: TGTGCCAGCAGTGATGTGGGGGGAAGCACTGAAGCTTTCTTT
V gene: TRBV4-1; D gene: -; J gene: TRBJ2-5; clone size: many; CDR3 protein: CASSQVTVGWETQYF; CDR3 DNA: TGCGCCAGCAGCCAAGTTACTGTAGGGTGGGAGACCCAGTACTTC
V gene: TRBV12-3/TRBV12-4; D gene: TRBD1; J gene: TRBJ1-2; clone size: many; CDR3 protein: CASSLHTGTESYTF; CDR3 DNA: TGTGCCAGCAGTTTACATACCGGGACAGAAAGCTACACCTTC
V gene: TRBV3-1; D gene: -; J gene: TRBJ1-2; clone size: many; CDR3 protein: CASSRESREFAYGYTF; CDR3 DNA: TGTGCCAGCAGTCGGGAGTCCAGGGAGTTCGCCTATGGCTACACCTTC
V gene: TRBV19; D gene: -; J gene: TRBJ1-1; clone size: few; CDR3 protein: CASSTIGRTEAFF; CDR3 DNA: TGTGCCAGTAGTACAATTGGACGGACTGAAGCTTTCTTT
V gene: TRBV5-1; D gene: -; J gene: TRBJ2-2; clone size: few; CDR3 protein: CASSLAGGSDFTGELFF; CDR3 DNA: TGCGCCAGCAGCTTGGCCGGAGGGTCAGACTTCACCGGGGAGCTGTTTTTT
V gene: TRBV7-6; D gene: TRBD1; J gene: TRBJ2-7; clone size: many; CDR3 protein: CASSLLGTGLREQYF; CDR3 DNA: TGTGCCAGCAGCTTATTAGGGACAGGGCTTCGGGAGCAGTACTTC